This T cell receptor beta chain is from a study of shared clonotypes between healthy human individuals. On this clone: The target antigen is unknown.

The CDR3 sequence is 12 residues long. The germline V gene encodes CDR1 KGHSH and CDR2 LQKENI. Deletions cut 8 bases from V and 2 bases from J, with 10 bases between. HIV-negative, healthy adults without recent acute infections or vaccinations were the donors. Each replicate PCR on the sorted subsets used 200 ng DNA (roughly 30,000 T cell genomes). Sequencing was performed with immunoSEQ multiplex PCR; in TCRdb, only in-frame clones are kept and a portion is missing. The sample shows over 2 million clones, around 90% of them seen only once. General observations from the study: The expectation was that sequencing depth would affect clonotype sharing among donors. Sorted-subset sequencing was shown by rarefaction to be incomplete despite large depth.

The TCR was taken from a man aged 18-30 years in good health. Some clones in this sample may be carry-over from other donors' samples. The sequenced sample consisted of naive CD4+ T cells from PBMCs. Regarding subset: CD45RA+ positively selected. This chain connects TRBV18 to TRBJ2-7; D tentatively fits TRBD1 or TRBD2 (5 bases each). Here the CDR3 reads CASGEGPYEQYF. The CDR3 region has the DNA TGTGCCAGCGGAGAGGGGCCCTACGAGCAGTACTTC.